This entry is about one TCR beta chain. Its cognate antigen is unknown. This record belongs to a study of identical twins. Study results and caveats: Fewer insertions characterized abundant cord blood beta clonotypes, whereas memory repertoires showed none.

TCRdb redid the calling of the 5' RACE reads with MiXCR, one entry per CDR3 protein. Here the sample spans 700,000 or so distinct CDR3 sequences, approximately 22% being singletons. Trimming removed 5 bases from V and 4 bases from J, with 11 bases in between. Germline V gene lookup returns CDR1 LGHDT and CDR2 YNNKEL (reference sequence). CDR3 length: 14 residues. This sample was also put to use in a study of T cells expressing NK-cell markers.

The chain recombines TRBV3-1 with TRBJ1-4, with TRBD1 as a possible D gene (5 bases). The TCR originated in a woman under 30 in good health. Sequencing was performed on PBMCs. CDR3 loop: CASSDSGGNEKLFF. The CDR3 region has the DNA TGTGCCAGCAGCGATAGCGGGGGTAATGAAAAACTGTTTTTT.